These T cell receptor beta chains were read from a single sample in a study of T-cell memory formation after mild COVID-19. TCRdb independently ran MiXCR on the 5' RACE reads; one entry per CDR3 protein. This sample has around 340,000 distinct CDR3 sequences, with about 15% found just once. Sequenced input: PBMCs or a T cell subset sorted from them (not recorded which). These receptor sequences come from a man younger than 35 who had mild COVID-19 (a few samples of this study predate the infection). Cell type and time point are not known. Each CDR3 is given with its conserved first and last residue. The D gene is left open where the match is weak. The size of a clone is reported for some rows only, either as once, few or many, or as a class for expanded clones.

TRBV7-2,few,TRBJ1-1,NA,TGTGCCAGCAGCTGGACTAGGGGAGTCACTGAAGCTTTCTTT,CASSWTRGVTEAFF
TRBV4-1,NA,TRBJ2-2,TRBD2,TGCGCCAGCAGCTCGGGACTAGACGCCGGGGAGCTGTTTTTT,CASSSGLDAGELFF
TRBV9,many,TRBJ2-3,TRBD2,TGTGCCAGCACCAGCGGGGGTGGAGCAGATACGCAGTATTTT,CASTSGGGADTQYF
TRBV10-3,NA,TRBJ2-3,NA,TGTGCCATCAGTGAGTCTTCCGGGACATTTACTAGCACAGATACGCAGTATTTT,CAISESSGTFTSTDTQYF
TRBV6-2/TRBV6-3,few,TRBJ2-5,TRBD2,TGTGCCAGCAGTTACCCCATACGGGGGGTAGAGACCCAGTACTTC,CASSYPIRGVETQYF
TRBV5-4,few,TRBJ2-1,NA,TGTGCCAGCAAGATACCCCAAGGAGAGCAGTTCTTC,CASKIPQGEQFF
TRBV20-1,NA,TRBJ2-1,TRBD2,TGCAGTGCTAGAAACCAACTAGCGGGGCAGTACAATGAGCAGTTCTTC,CSARNQLAGQYNEQFF
TRBV10-3,few,TRBJ2-5,NA,TGTGCCATCAGTGATACTGAGACAAGAACACAAGAGACCCAGTACTTC,CAISDTETRTQETQYF
TRBV28,NA,TRBJ2-1,TRBD2,TGTGCCAGCAGTTTATGGGTGACGGGGGGGTTGGAGCAGTTCTTC,CASSLWVTGGLEQFF
TRBV13,NA,TRBJ2-5,NA,TGTGCCAGCAGCCCCAATCCGCGGGAAGGAGAGACCCAGTACTTC,CASSPNPREGETQYF
TRBV4-1,few,TRBJ1-5,NA,TGCGCCAGCAGCCAAGATCCTCGGGGTTTGAATCAGCCCCAGCATTTT,CASSQDPRGLNQPQHF
TRBV20-1,NA,TRBJ1-5,NA,TGCAGTGCTAGTTTTTGGGGAGACCTTAGCAATCAGCCCCAGCATTTT,CSASFWGDLSNQPQHF
TRBV7-9,NA,TRBJ2-3,TRBD1,TGTGCCAGCAGCTCTTACAGGGGTGTTGAAGATACGCAGTATTTT,CASSSYRGVEDTQYF
TRBV4-1,NA,TRBJ1-4,TRBD1,TGCGCCAGCAGCCAGCAGAAGACAGGGTCGAATGAAAAACTGTTTTTT,CASSQQKTGSNEKLFF
TRBV19,NA,TRBJ2-6,TRBD1,TGTGCCAGTAGTGAGACAGGGTTTGGAGTTGGGGCCAACGTCCTGACTTTC,CASSETGFGVGANVLTF
TRBV15,NA,TRBJ1-1,NA,TGTGCCACCAGCAGAGATCCCCTGGGCACTGAAGCTTTCTTT,CATSRDPLGTEAFF
TRBV5-1,few,TRBJ2-1,TRBD1,TGCGCCAGCTCCAGGGGGAACTCCTACAATGAGCAGTTCTTC,CASSRGNSYNEQFF
TRBV4-3,NA,TRBJ2-5,NA,TGCGCCAGCAGCCAAGGGGGCAGGGGAATACGGGAGACCCAGTACTTC,CASSQGGRGIRETQYF
TRBV19,few,TRBJ2-1,NA,TGTGCCAGTAGCCACCCCCCCCGACGGAACTTTTACAATGAGCAGTTCTTC,CASSHPPRRNFYNEQFF
TRBV5-6,few,TRBJ2-1,NA,TGTGCCAGCAGCCTCGGCCCCTTCAATGAGCAGTTCTTC,CASSLGPFNEQFF
TRBV7-2,few,TRBJ1-5,NA,TGTGCCAGCAGCTTAGACGGGGGGCTCTCGTATCAGCCCCAGCATTTT,CASSLDGGLSYQPQHF
TRBV29-1,NA,TRBJ2-1,NA,TGCAGCGCCCGTCGCAGCAGGGGGGCCTATGAGCAGTTCTTC,CSARRSRGAYEQFF
TRBV4-1,NA,TRBJ2-3,TRBD2,TGCGCCAGCAGCCTATCAGCGGGGGCCACCTCAGATACGCAGTATTTT,CASSLSAGATSDTQYF
TRBV18,NA,TRBJ2-3,NA,TGTGCCAGCTCACCGGGCGTCAGAAGCACAGATACGCAGTATTTT,CASSPGVRSTDTQYF
TRBV28,NA,TRBJ2-2,TRBD1,TGTGCCAGCAAAGGGACAGGGACCGGGGAGCTGTTTTTT,CASKGTGTGELFF
TRBV3-1,NA,TRBJ2-7,NA,TGTGCCAGCAGCCCGACAGGCGTCCACGAGCAGTACTTC,CASSPTGVHEQYF
TRBV11-2,NA,TRBJ2-7,TRBD2,TGTGCCAGCAGCACCGACTTGACTAGCGGGTACTACGAGCAGTACTTC,CASSTDLTSGYYEQYF
TRBV20-1,NA,TRBJ2-7,NA,TGCAGTGCTAGAGTCCCGGACAGCTACGAGCAGTACTTC,CSARVPDSYEQYF
TRBV7-6,once,TRBJ2-3,TRBD1,TGTGCCAGCAGCTTAGCTGCAGACAGGGGAAGCACAGATACGCAGTATTTT,CASSLAADRGSTDTQYF
TRBV2,few,TRBJ2-3,NA,TGTGCCAGCTCACTAGGGTGGAATACGCAGTATTTT,CASSLGWNTQYF
TRBV20-1,NA,TRBJ2-5,NA,TGCAGTGCGGGAAGGGAGGCGCGGGTAGTAGAGACCCAGTACTTC,CSAGREARVVETQYF
TRBV7-9,few,TRBJ2-7,TRBD2,TGTGCTGCTGGGGGGGGGGTTTCCTACGAGCAGTACTTC,CAAGGGVSYEQYF
TRBV10-3,few,TRBJ2-5,NA,TGTGCCATCAGTGGGGGGGTCCAAGAGACCCAGTACTTC,CAISGGVQETQYF
TRBV3-1,few,TRBJ2-3,TRBD2,TGTGCCAGCAGCCAGATCGGCGGGGGTCCTAGCACAGATACGCAGTATTTT,CASSQIGGGPSTDTQYF
TRBV18,few,TRBJ1-1,NA,TGTGCCAGCTCGCCTGTGGACAGCGTGAACACTGAAGCTTTCTTT,CASSPVDSVNTEAFF
TRBV2,few,TRBJ1-1,NA,TGTGCCAGCAGCGCACGGGGGGTCGCTGAAGCTTTCTTT,CASSARGVAEAFF
TRBV30,NA,TRBJ2-3,NA,TGTGCCTGGAGTGGAGAGGGAGTGGCAGATACGCAGTATTTT,CAWSGEGVADTQYF
TRBV7-9,few,TRBJ2-5,NA,TGTGCCAGCAGCTTAGATGGTCGGCTCGCCAGGACCCAGTACTTC,CASSLDGRLARTQYF
TRBV29-1,many,TRBJ2-5,TRBD1,TGCAGCGTCCACCTGACAGGGGGCAAGCGTGCGCGCGGACTAGGAGTACAAGAGACCCAGTACTTC,CSVHLTGGKRARGLGVQETQYF
TRBV27,NA,TRBJ2-7,NA,TGTGCCAGCAGTCCGAGGACGGTAGTCGCCGAGCAGTACTTC,CASSPRTVVAEQYF
TRBV6-5,many,TRBJ2-5,TRBD2,TGTGCCAGCAGGCTTAGCGGGGGAGAGACCCAGTACTTC,CASRLSGGETQYF
TRBV5-1,few,TRBJ2-5,NA,TGCGCCAGCAGCTTGATGGAGCACCAAGAGACCCAGTACTTC,CASSLMEHQETQYF
TRBV12-5,few,TRBJ2-2,NA,TGTGCTAGTGGTTTGTCCCGGGGTGCGCCGGGACCCGGGGAGCTGTTTTTT,CASGLSRGAPGPGELFF
TRBV9,few,TRBJ2-7,TRBD1,TGTGCCAGCAGCGTAGGGGCCGTCGGGACAGCCTACGAGCAGTACTTC,CASSVGAVGTAYEQYF